This section outlines one TCR beta chain sequence together with its context. Its antigen is undetermined. This entry belongs to a study of STAT5B mutations in CD4+ large granular lymphocyte leukemia. The CDR3 contains 16 residues. The germline gives CDR1 SGHAT, CDR2 FQNNGV. V dropped 6 bases and J dropped 4; count of bases not matched to a gene: 9. Sequencing was at survey level. TCRdb's copy holds only in-frame clones and misses some; the assay was immunoSEQ multiplex PCR. The sample lists about 35,000 clones; about four fifths were seen once. Study findings and constraints: 8/27 top patient clones versus 2/35 control clones were TRBV06-family. Main leukemic clonotypes were patient-specific, but about 26% appeared at low frequency elsewhere.

Specimen: CD4+ T cells from blood buffy coats. The clonotype was recovered from a human donor in good health. The V call is TRBV11-2, the J call TRBJ2-2; 9 bases are shared with TRBD2. The CDR3 DNA reads as TGTGCCAGCAGAAGAGCGGGGGGCGCCAGCACCGGGGAGCTGTTTTTT. Translated, it gives CASRRAGGASTGELFF.